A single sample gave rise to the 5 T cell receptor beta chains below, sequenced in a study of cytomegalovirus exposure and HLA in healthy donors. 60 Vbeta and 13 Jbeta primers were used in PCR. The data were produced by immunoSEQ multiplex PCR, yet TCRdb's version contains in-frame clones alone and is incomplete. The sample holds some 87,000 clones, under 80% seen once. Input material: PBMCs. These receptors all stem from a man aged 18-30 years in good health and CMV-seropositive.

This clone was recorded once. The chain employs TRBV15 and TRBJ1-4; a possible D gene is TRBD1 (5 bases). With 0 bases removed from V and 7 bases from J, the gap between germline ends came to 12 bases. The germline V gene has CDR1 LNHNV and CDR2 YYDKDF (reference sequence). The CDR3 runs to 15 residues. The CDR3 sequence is CATSRDSGGSEKLFF. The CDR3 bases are TGTGCCACCAGCAGAGATAGTGGGGGGAGTGAAAAACTGTTTTTT. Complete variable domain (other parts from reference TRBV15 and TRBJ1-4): DAMVIQNPRYQVTQFGKPVTLSCSQTLNHNVMYWYQQKSSQAPKLLFHYYDKDFNNEADTPDNFQSRRPNTSFCFLDIRSPGLGDTAMYLCATSRDSGGSEKLFFGSGTQLSVL.

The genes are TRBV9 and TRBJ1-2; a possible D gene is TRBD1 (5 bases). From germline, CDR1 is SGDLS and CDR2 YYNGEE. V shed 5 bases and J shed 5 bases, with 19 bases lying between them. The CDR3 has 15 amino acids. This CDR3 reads CASSTVPSGVYGYTF. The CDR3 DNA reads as TGTGCCAGCAGTACAGTCCCTTCGGGGGTATATGGCTACACCTTC.

Written as DNA, the CDR3 is TGCAGCGTCGCCGCGTCGGACTATGGCTACACCTTC. Translating it yields CSVAASDYGYTF. The chain combines TRBV29-1 with TRBJ1-2; D gene uncertain. Germline V gene data show CDR1 as SQVTM and CDR2 as ANQGSEA. The V gene lost 6 bases and the J gene lost 3 bases, with 11 bases spanning the gap. There are 12 residues in the CDR3.

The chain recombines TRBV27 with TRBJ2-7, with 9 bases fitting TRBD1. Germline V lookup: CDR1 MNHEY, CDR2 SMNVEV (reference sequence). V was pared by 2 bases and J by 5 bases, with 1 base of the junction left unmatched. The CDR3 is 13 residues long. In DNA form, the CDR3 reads TGTGCCAGCAGTTTAAACAGGGGGCACGAGCAGTACTTC. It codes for CASSLNRGHEQYF.

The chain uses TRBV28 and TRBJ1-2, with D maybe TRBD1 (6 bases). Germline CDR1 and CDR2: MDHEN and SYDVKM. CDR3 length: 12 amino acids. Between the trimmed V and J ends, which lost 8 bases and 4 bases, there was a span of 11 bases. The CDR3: CASGTRGYGYTF. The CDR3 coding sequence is TGTGCCAGCGGCACCAGGGGCTATGGCTACACCTTC.